A selection of T cell receptor beta chains follows, all from one sample in a study of vaccination and CD4 T cells after COVID-19. For these TCRs, the target antigens are not known. MiXCR was run by TCRdb on the PCR reads, yielding one entry per CDR3 protein. Among about 9,500 distinct CDR3 sequences listed, 35% were seen once. The sample consisted of CD4+ T cells from blood, cultured in vitro. The receptors shown here come from a human donor in good health. CDR3s include the opening cysteine and the closing phenylalanine or tryptophan. The D gene is left open where the match is weak. Size is stated for part of the rows, as once, few or many counts, or as a class when the clone is expanded.

size: few; D: TRBD2; V: TRBV20-1; J: TRBJ2-3; DNA: TGCAGTGCCCCTTGGCGGGAGGGCCCAGATACGCAGTATTTT; CDR3: CSAPWREGPDTQYF
size: NA; D: NA; V: TRBV6-1; J: TRBJ2-7; DNA: TGTGCCAGCAGTGACTTCCGGGACTCCCAAACCTACGAGCAGTACTTC; CDR3: CASSDFRDSQTYEQYF
size: NA; D: TRBD2; V: TRBV6-4; J: TRBJ2-7; DNA: TGTGCCAGCAGTGACGGGGAGGGGAACGAGCAGTACTTC; CDR3: CASSDGEGNEQYF
size: few; D: NA; V: TRBV5-4; J: TRBJ2-5; DNA: TGTGCCAGCCAGGATGGTGCGGAGACCCAGTACTTC; CDR3: CASQDGAETQYF
size: NA; D: NA; V: TRBV7-2; J: TRBJ1-1; DNA: TGTGCCAGCAGCTTGGGACAGAACACTGAAGCTTTCTTT; CDR3: CASSLGQNTEAFF
size: NA; D: NA; V: TRBV7-2; J: TRBJ1-5; DNA: TGTGCCAGCAGGCTCCAGGGGACGGTATCGAATCAGCCCCAGCATTTT; CDR3: CASRLQGTVSNQPQHF
size: few; D: NA; V: TRBV7-2; J: TRBJ1-2; DNA: TGTGCCAGCAGCCCTGACAGTAACTATGGCTACACCTTC; CDR3: CASSPDSNYGYTF
size: few; D: NA; V: TRBV11-2; J: TRBJ1-2; DNA: TGTGCCAGCAGCTTGGGGACACGGACGTATGGCTACACCTTC; CDR3: CASSLGTRTYGYTF
size: few; D: TRBD2; V: TRBV6-1; J: TRBJ2-5; DNA: TGTGCCAGCAGTGCAAGCGGGACGCAAGAGACCCAGTACTTC; CDR3: CASSASGTQETQYF
size: few; D: NA; V: TRBV24-1; J: TRBJ1-2; DNA: TGTGCCACCAGTGATTCCGGGATCCCTTATGGCTACACCTTC; CDR3: CATSDSGIPYGYTF
size: NA; D: TRBD1; V: TRBV5-5; J: TRBJ1-6; DNA: TGTGCCAGCAGCAAGGCCGAGACAGGGGCCAGTAATTCACCCCTCCACTTT; CDR3: CASSKAETGASNSPLHF
size: NA; D: TRBD1; V: TRBV11-1; J: TRBJ1-2; DNA: TGTGCCAGCAGCAGCCGGGACAGGGTGGCTGGCTACACCTTC; CDR3: CASSSRDRVAGYTF
size: NA; D: TRBD2; V: TRBV7-3; J: TRBJ2-3; DNA: TGTGCCAGCAGCTACAAGGGAGCGGGAGTCACAGATACGCAGTATTTT; CDR3: CASSYKGAGVTDTQYF
size: NA; D: TRBD2; V: TRBV6-2/TRBV6-3; J: TRBJ2-7; DNA: TGTGCCAGCAGTCGCCGCCTTGGAGCGGGAACAGTGTACGAGCAGTACTTC; CDR3: CASSRRLGAGTVYEQYF
size: NA; D: NA; V: TRBV7-2; J: TRBJ1-2; DNA: TGTGCCAGCAGCTTTTCACAGAACTATGGCTACACCTTC; CDR3: CASSFSQNYGYTF
size: NA; D: NA; V: TRBV28; J: TRBJ1-5; DNA: TGTGCCAGCAGCTCAGGACAGTCCCCCAATCAGCCCCAGCATTTT; CDR3: CASSSGQSPNQPQHF
size: few; D: TRBD1; V: TRBV27; J: TRBJ1-5; DNA: TGTGCCAGCAGACAGGGGCTGGGGGGTGAGCCCCAGCATTTT; CDR3: CASRQGLGGEPQHF
size: few; D: TRBD2; V: TRBV19; J: TRBJ2-3; DNA: TGTGCCAGTAGTGCCGGGACTAGCGGCACAGATACGCAGTATTTT; CDR3: CASSAGTSGTDTQYF
size: NA; D: NA; V: TRBV28; J: TRBJ1-1; DNA: TGTGCCAGCAGTTTGCCCGGGATCACTGAAGCTTTCTTT; CDR3: CASSLPGITEAFF
size: NA; D: TRBD2; V: TRBV20-1; J: TRBJ2-5; DNA: TGCAGTGCTCCCCCGGCGGGAGCGGTCCGGGAGACCCAGTACTTC; CDR3: CSAPPAGAVRETQYF
size: few; D: TRBD1; V: TRBV6-2/TRBV6-3; J: TRBJ1-2; DNA: TGTGCCAGCAGTTACTCCCAGGGGGCGCCTGGGACCTTC; CDR3: CASSYSQGAPGTF
size: NA; D: TRBD2; V: TRBV6-2/TRBV6-3; J: TRBJ2-1; DNA: TGTGCCAGCAGTTTCCCGGGAGGGCCCTACAATGAGCAGTTCTTC; CDR3: CASSFPGGPYNEQFF
size: few; D: TRBD2; V: TRBV11-1; J: TRBJ2-3; DNA: TGTGCCAGCAGCCGACTAGCTTCTAGCACAGATACGCAGTATTTT; CDR3: CASSRLASSTDTQYF
size: NA; D: NA; V: TRBV20-1; J: TRBJ2-7; DNA: TGCAGTGCTAGAGTGGGACCCTACGAGCAGTACTTC; CDR3: CSARVGPYEQYF
size: few; D: NA; V: TRBV12-3/TRBV12-4; J: TRBJ1-6; DNA: TGTGCCAGCACGGGGAGCTCCTATAATTCACCCCTCCACTTT; CDR3: CASTGSSYNSPLHF
size: NA; D: TRBD1; V: TRBV15; J: TRBJ1-2; DNA: TGTGCCACCAGCGGCGGACAGGTCTTTCCTGGCTATGGCTACACCTTC; CDR3: CATSGGQVFPGYGYTF
size: few; D: TRBD1; V: TRBV6-4; J: TRBJ2-7; DNA: TGTGCCAGCAGTGAACAGGGGGGTGGAAAGCAGTACTTC; CDR3: CASSEQGGGKQYF
size: NA; D: NA; V: TRBV6-1; J: TRBJ2-2; DNA: TGTGCCAGCAGTGCTGTTAACACCGGGGAGCTGTTTTTT; CDR3: CASSAVNTGELFF
size: few; D: TRBD1; V: TRBV7-8; J: TRBJ1-5; DNA: TGTGCCAGCAGCAAAAGCCGGGACAGGGGTACTCAGCCCCAGCATTTT; CDR3: CASSKSRDRGTQPQHF
size: NA; D: NA; V: TRBV28; J: TRBJ1-5; DNA: TGTGCCAGCAGTCCCCCCAGGGGAGGGGTCAGCAATCAGCCCCAGCATTTT; CDR3: CASSPPRGGVSNQPQHF
size: few; D: NA; V: TRBV7-2; J: TRBJ1-1; DNA: TGTGCCAGCAGCTGGGGACCGGAGGGGACTGAAGCTTTCTTT; CDR3: CASSWGPEGTEAFF
size: NA; D: NA; V: TRBV6-1; J: TRBJ1-2; DNA: TGTGCCAGCAGGGCCGACATAGGGGTACCCTATGGCTACACCTTC; CDR3: CASRADIGVPYGYTF
size: few; D: NA; V: TRBV27; J: TRBJ2-7; DNA: TGTGCCAGCAGACAATCGGGCAGGGGTCCCGAGCAGTACTTC; CDR3: CASRQSGRGPEQYF
size: few; D: NA; V: TRBV15; J: TRBJ2-5; DNA: TGTGCCACCAGCAGACGATCGGGAACCCAGTACTTC; CDR3: CATSRRSGTQYF
size: NA; D: NA; V: TRBV7-2; J: TRBJ2-7; DNA: TGTGCCAGCAGCTTAGATATGGGTGGGGAGCAGTACTTC; CDR3: CASSLDMGGEQYF
size: few; D: NA; V: TRBV15; J: TRBJ1-5; DNA: TGTGCCACCAGCAGCCGAGGCAATCAGCCCCAGCATTTT; CDR3: CATSSRGNQPQHF
size: few; D: NA; V: TRBV10-3; J: TRBJ2-7; DNA: TGTGCCATCAGTGCCCCGGGGAACTACGAGCAGTACTTC; CDR3: CAISAPGNYEQYF
size: NA; D: TRBD1; V: TRBV25-1; J: TRBJ1-6; DNA: TGTGCCAGCAGTGACAAAAGGACAGGGGGCGCGGCACCCCTCCACTTT; CDR3: CASSDKRTGGAAPLHF
size: NA; D: NA; V: TRBV7-8; J: TRBJ1-3; DNA: TGTGCCAGCAGTTTTGAAGGGAGAGCTGGAAACACCATATATTTT; CDR3: CASSFEGRAGNTIYF
size: NA; D: TRBD1; V: TRBV6-4; J: TRBJ2-7; DNA: TGTGCCAGAGACTTAGACAGGGGAGGCTACGAGCAGTACTTC; CDR3: CARDLDRGGYEQYF
size: NA; D: TRBD2; V: TRBV19; J: TRBJ2-1; DNA: TGTGCCAGTAGGCTAGCGGGAGGTTTCTACAATGAGCAGTTCTTC; CDR3: CASRLAGGFYNEQFF
size: NA; D: NA; V: TRBV28; J: TRBJ2-1; DNA: TGTGCCAGCAGTTGGGCGGGACCCTACAATGAGCAGTTCTTC; CDR3: CASSWAGPYNEQFF
size: NA; D: NA; V: TRBV20-1; J: TRBJ1-1; DNA: TGCAGTGCTAGCAAGACAGTTATGAACACTGAAGCTTTCTTT; CDR3: CSASKTVMNTEAFF
size: NA; D: NA; V: TRBV6-1; J: TRBJ2-7; DNA: TGTGCCAGCCGAAGGTTCGAGCAGTACTTC; CDR3: CASRRFEQYF
size: NA; D: NA; V: TRBV15; J: TRBJ1-1; DNA: TGTGCCACCAGCTTGGCAGAGGGGGTGCGCACTGAAGCTTTCTTT; CDR3: CATSLAEGVRTEAFF
size: NA; D: NA; V: TRBV12-3/TRBV12-4; J: TRBJ1-5; DNA: TGTGCCAGCAGCCAACGGGACAGCAATCAGCCCCAGCATTTT; CDR3: CASSQRDSNQPQHF
size: NA; D: TRBD1; V: TRBV10-3; J: TRBJ1-1; DNA: TGTGCCATCAGGGACAGGGAGAACACTGAAGCTTTCTTT; CDR3: CAIRDRENTEAFF
size: NA; D: NA; V: TRBV2; J: TRBJ1-1; DNA: TGTGCCAGCACCCCCCGCGGCGCGAACACTGAAGCTTTCTTT; CDR3: CASTPRGANTEAFF
size: NA; D: TRBD1; V: TRBV28; J: TRBJ1-1; DNA: TGTGCCAGCAGTTTTAGTCTGACAGGGAGGGACCCTGAAGCTTTCTTT; CDR3: CASSFSLTGRDPEAFF